This TCR beta chain was captured by sequencing in a study of PD-L1 blockade in urothelial cancer. Only in-frame clones appear in the TCRdb table, and some are missing; sequencing was by immunoSEQ multiplex PCR. The sample comprises 35,000 or so clones, 65% to 85% of which are singletons, and approximately 16% rests with the top ten. From germline, CDR1 is LGHNA and CDR2 YNFKEQ. After removal of 4 bases from V and 5 bases from J, the junction contained 14 bases not matched to a gene. The CDR3 has 19 residues. The sequence came from a man aged 60 to 69 with urothelial cancer. Sequences were derived from PBMCs, sampled around atezolizumab (anti-PD-L1) treatment. The genes are TRBV4-2 and TRBJ2-6; 10 bases are shared with TRBD2. Written as DNA, the CDR3 is TGTGCCAGCAGCCCGAAGAACCAGCGGGGGGGCGAGTGGGCCAACGTCCTGACTTTC. Protein: CASSPKNQRGGEWANVLTF.